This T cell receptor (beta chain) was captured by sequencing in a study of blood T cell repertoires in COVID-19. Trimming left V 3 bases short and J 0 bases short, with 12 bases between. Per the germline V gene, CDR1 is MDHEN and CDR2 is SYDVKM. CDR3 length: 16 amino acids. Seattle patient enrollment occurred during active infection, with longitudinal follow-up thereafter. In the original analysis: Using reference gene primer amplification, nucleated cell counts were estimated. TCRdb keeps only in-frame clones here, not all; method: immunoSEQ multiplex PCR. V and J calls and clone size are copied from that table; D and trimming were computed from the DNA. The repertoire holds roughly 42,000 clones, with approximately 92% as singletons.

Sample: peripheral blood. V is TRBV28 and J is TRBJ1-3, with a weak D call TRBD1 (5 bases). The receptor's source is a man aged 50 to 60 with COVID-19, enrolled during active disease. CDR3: CASSFVRAYSGNTIYF. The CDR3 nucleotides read TGTGCCAGCAGTTTTGTCAGGGCCTACTCTGGAAACACCATATATTTT.